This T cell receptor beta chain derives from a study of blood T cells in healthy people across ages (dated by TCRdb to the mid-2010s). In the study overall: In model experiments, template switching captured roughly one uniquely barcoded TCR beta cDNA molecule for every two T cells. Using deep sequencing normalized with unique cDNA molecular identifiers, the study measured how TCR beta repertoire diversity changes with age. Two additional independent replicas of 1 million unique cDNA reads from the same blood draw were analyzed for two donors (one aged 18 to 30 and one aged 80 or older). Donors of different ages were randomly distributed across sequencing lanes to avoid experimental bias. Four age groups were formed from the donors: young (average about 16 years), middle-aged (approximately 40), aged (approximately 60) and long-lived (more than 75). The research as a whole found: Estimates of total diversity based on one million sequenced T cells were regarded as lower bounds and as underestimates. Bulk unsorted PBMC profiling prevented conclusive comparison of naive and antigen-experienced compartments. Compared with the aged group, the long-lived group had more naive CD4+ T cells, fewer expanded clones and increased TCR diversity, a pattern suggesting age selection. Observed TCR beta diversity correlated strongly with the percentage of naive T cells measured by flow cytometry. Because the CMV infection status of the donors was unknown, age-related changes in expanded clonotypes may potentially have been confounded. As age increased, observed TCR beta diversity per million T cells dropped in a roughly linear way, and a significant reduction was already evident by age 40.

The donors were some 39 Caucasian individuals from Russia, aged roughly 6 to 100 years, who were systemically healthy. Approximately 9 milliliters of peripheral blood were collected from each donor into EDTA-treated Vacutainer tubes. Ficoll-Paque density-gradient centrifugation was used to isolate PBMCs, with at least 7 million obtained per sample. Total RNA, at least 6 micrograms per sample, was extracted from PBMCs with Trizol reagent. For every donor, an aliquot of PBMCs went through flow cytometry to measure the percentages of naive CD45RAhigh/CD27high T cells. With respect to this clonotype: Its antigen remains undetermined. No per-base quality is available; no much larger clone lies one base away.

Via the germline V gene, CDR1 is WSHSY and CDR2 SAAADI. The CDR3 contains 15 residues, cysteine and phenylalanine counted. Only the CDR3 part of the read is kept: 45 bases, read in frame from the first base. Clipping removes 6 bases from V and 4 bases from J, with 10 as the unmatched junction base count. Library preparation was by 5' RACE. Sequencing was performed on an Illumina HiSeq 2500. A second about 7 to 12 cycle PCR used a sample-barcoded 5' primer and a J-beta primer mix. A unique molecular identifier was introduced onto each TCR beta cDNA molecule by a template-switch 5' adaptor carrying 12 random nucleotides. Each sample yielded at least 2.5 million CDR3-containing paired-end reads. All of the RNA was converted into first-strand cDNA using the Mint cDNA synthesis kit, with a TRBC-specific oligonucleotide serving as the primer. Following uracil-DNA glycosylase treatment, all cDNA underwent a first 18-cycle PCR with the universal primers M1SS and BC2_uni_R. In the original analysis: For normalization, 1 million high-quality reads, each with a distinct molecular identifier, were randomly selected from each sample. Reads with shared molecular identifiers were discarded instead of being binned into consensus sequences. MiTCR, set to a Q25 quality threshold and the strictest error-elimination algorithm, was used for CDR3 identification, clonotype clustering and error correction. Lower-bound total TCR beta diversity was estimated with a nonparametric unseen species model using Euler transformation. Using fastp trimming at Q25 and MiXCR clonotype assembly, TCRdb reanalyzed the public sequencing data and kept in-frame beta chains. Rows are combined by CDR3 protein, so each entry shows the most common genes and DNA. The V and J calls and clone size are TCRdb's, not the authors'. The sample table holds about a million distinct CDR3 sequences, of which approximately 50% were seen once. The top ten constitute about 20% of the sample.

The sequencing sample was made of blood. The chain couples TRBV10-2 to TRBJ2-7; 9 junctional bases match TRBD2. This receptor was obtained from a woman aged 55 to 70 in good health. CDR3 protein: CASRALSGSGYEQYF. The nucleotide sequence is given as TGCGCCAGCAGGGCCCTTAGCGGGAGTGGGTACGAGCAGTACTTC.